The text below deals with one TCR beta chain. Its binding antigen is unknown. No base quality values were provided; no much bigger clone lies one nucleotide off. The CDR3 regions of human TCRbeta chains were subjected to immunosequencing. Per the original workflow: Repertoire TCRs were checked for matches against a reference library of SARS-CoV-2-specific TCRs that had been generated using the MIRA antigen-specificity platform. Breadth was defined as the fraction of unique TCRs that were SARS-CoV-2-associated. Depth was defined as the fraction of total T cells that were SARS-CoV-2-associated. Using the MIRA data, each spike-specific TCR was mapped to the spike region that the TCR reacts to and placed in a CD4 or CD8 class. Log10-transformed breadth and depth values were compared by one-way ANOVA with Sidak's multiple comparisons tests. Sourced from immuneACCESS, this table was stored by TCRdb with only in-frame sequences that have V and J called. A share of the clones is absent; for the studies checked, an unresolved V gene accounts for under half, and the remainder has no known explanation. V and J calls and clone size are given by that table; D and trimming were obtained from the DNA. Counted in this sample were 120,000 to 150,000 clones; about 93% of them appeared once. The ten largest account for about 5% of the sample.

This sample was included in a study of T cell responses to AZD1222 COVID-19 vaccine (dated by TCRdb to 2020 to 2022). Study-level background: AZD1222 recipients given second doses at about 4 weeks or at about 12 weeks were pooled, since spike-specific TCR depth and breadth were not found to differ between the two schedules. TCR sequencing covered over 230 trial participants: approximately 200 given two doses of AZD1222 and around 26 given two doses of MenACWY control vaccine. Trial participants were enrolled by age into 18-55, 56-69 and 70-plus year subgroups, with around 150, 28 and 57 TCR-sequenced participants respectively. On the study overall, not on this receptor specifically: The vaccine-associated CD4 TCRs covered the entire spike protein, and the dominant responses fell in regions 160-218 and 743-854. Reportedly, almost half of the unique spike-specific TCRs recognized epitopes lying outside the regions that are mutated in the B.1.351 and B.1.1.7 variants. A significant rise in spike-specific TCR breadth and depth was observed after two AZD1222 doses relative to day 0 and relative to MenACWY recipients. Conclusions about previously exposed vaccinees are limited because only a handful of AZD1222 recipients were SARS-CoV-2 seropositive at baseline. Because no day 14 peak-response samples were available, repertoires were characterized only after the peak T cell response. In the small 56-69-year group, the increase in depth fell short of significance, most likely because of low power. Participants were mostly white British and included more females than males, and it was suggested by the authors that clonal diversity may have been underestimated.

According to the study, the label for this sample's time point signals: baseline before first vaccination. Samples from vaccinated people were obtained from the UK trials COV001 and COV002, which included a single-blind randomized controlled phase 2/3 trial of AZD1222 (ChAdOx1 nCoV-19) in healthy adults. For TCRbeta chain sequencing, PBMC samples were collected from trial participants at day 0 and at day 28 after the second dose. The specimen was peripheral blood, collected on day 0 of AZD1222 vaccination. This sequence originates from an adult in good health.

The CDR3 reads as follows: CASSRDAGTGYQPQHF. DNA sequence: TGCGCCAGCAGCCGAGATGCCGGGACAGGGTATCAGCCCCAGCATTTT. The rearrangement combines TRBV4-3 with TRBJ1-5, and 9 bases in between align with TRBD1. From its cysteine to its phenylalanine, the CDR3 spans 16 amino acids. Solely the CDR3 DNA is kept, with 48 bases framed from the first base. CDR1 and CDR2 are read off the germline V gene as LGHNA and YSLEER. After removal of 4 bases from V and 5 bases from J, the junction retains 9 bases not matched to a gene.